This TCR beta chain was recovered during a study of cytomegalovirus exposure and HLA in healthy donors. The wider study: T cells numbering about 200 million yielded around 120 million unique TCR beta sequences in an earlier analysis.

Researchers ran the PCR with 60 Vbeta and 13 Jbeta primers. How the authors handled the data: In a later analysis, of some 80 million unique beta chains, around 9.9 million appeared in at least two donors. Using immunoSEQ multiplex PCR, the repertoire was profiled, and TCRdb retains in-frame clones only, with some absent. V and J calls and clone size are copied from that table; D and trimming were computed from the DNA. The data show 100,000 to 150,000 clones, around four fifths seen once. In germline, CDR1 is SQVTM, CDR2 ANQGSEA. This CDR3 is 13 amino acids long. V gave up 3 bases and J gave up 2 bases, with 11 bases separating them.

The source material was PBMCs. This sequence originates from a female donor in good health and CMV-seronegative. This rearrangement joins TRBV29-1 to TRBJ2-7; D call uncertain. CDR3 in DNA: TGCAGCGTTGAGGCACAGAATGCCTACGAGCAGTACTTC. Protein product: CSVEAQNAYEQYF.